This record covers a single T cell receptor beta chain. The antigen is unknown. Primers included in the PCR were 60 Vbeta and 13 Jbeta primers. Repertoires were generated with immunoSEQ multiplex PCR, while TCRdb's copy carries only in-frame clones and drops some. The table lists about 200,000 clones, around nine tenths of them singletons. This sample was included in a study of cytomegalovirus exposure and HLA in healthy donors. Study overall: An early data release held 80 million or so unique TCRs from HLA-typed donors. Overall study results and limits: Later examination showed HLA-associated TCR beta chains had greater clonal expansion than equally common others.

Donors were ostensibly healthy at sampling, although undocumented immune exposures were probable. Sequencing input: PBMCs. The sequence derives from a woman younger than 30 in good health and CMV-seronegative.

CDR3 bases: TGCAGTGCTAGAGACCGGAGTGAGCAGTTCTTC. Its translation is CSARDRSEQFF. The rearrangement uses TRBV20-1 and TRBJ2-1; D unresolved. The CDR3 covers 11 residues. V was pared by 0 bases and J by 9 bases, with 6 bases between. In germline, CDR1 is DFQATT, CDR2 SNEGSKA (reference sequence).